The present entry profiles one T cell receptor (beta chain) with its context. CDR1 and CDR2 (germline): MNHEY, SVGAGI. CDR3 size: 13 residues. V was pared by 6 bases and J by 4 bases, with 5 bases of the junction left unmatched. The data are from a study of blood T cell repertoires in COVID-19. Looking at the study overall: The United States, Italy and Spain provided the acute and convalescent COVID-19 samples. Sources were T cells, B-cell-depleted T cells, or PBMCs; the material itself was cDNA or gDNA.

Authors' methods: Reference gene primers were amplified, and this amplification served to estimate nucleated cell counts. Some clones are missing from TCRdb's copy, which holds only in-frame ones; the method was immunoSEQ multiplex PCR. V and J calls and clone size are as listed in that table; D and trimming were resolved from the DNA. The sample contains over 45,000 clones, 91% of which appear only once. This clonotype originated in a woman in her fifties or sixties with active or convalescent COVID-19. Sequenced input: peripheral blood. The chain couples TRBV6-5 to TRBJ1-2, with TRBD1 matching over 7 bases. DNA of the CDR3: TGTGCCAGCAGCACCGGGACAGTCTATGGCTACACCTTC. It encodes CASSTGTVYGYTF.